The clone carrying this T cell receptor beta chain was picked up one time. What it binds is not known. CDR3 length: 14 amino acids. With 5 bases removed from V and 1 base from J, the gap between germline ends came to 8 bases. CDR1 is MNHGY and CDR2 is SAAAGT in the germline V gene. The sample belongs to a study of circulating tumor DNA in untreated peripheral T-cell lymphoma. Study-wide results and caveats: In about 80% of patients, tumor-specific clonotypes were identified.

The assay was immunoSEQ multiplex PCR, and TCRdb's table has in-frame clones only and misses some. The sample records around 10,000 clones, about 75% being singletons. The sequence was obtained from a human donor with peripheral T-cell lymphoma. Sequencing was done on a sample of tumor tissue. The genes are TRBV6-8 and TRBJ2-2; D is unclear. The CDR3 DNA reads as TGTGCCAGCAGTGGTCAGGAGAACACCGGGGAGCTGTTTTTT. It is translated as CASSGQENTGELFF.